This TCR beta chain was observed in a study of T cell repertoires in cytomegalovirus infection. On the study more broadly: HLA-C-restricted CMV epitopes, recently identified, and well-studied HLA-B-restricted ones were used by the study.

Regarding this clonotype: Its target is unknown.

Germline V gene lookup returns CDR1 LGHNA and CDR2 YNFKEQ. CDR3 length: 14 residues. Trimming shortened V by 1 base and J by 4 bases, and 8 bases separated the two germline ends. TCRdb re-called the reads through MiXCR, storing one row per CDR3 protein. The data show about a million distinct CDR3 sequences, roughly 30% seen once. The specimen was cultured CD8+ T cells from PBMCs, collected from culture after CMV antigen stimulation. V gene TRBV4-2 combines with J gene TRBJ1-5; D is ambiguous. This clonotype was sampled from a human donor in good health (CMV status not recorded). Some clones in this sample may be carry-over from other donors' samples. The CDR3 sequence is CASSQGKGNQPQHF. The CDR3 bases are TGTGCCAGCAGCCAAGGGAAAGGTAATCAGCCCCAGCATTTT.